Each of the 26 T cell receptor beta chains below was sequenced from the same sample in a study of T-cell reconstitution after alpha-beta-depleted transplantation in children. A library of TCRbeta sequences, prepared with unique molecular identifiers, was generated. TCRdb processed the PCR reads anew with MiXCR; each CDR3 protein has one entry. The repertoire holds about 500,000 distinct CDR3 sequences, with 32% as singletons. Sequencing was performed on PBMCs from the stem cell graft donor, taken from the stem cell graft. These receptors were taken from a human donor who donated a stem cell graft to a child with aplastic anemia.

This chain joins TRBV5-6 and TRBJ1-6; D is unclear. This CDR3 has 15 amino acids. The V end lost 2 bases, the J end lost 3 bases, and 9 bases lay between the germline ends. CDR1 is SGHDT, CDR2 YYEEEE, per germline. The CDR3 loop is CASSFGFLYNSPLHF. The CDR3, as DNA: TGTGCCAGCAGCTTTGGGTTTCTCTATAATTCACCCCTCCACTTT.

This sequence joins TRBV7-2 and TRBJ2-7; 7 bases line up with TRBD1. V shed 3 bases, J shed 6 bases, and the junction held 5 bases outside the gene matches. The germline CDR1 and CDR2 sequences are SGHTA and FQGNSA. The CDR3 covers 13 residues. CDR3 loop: CASSFRQGGEQYF. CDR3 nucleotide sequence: TGTGCCAGCAGCTTTAGACAGGGCGGCGAGCAGTACTTC.

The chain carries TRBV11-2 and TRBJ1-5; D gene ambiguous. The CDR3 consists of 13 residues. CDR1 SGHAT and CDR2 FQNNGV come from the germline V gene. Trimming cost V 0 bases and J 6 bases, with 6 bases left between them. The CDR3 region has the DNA TGTGCCAGCAGCTTAGATCTTGGTCAGCCCCAGCATTTT. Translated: CASSLDLGQPQHF.

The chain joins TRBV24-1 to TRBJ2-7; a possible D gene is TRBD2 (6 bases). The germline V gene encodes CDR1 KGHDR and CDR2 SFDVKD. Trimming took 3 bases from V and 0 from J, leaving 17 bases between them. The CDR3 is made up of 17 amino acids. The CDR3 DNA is TGTGCCACCAGTGATCCGGTTAGCGGTTTGGGCTCCTACGAGCAGTACGTC. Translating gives CATSDPVSGLGSYEQYV.

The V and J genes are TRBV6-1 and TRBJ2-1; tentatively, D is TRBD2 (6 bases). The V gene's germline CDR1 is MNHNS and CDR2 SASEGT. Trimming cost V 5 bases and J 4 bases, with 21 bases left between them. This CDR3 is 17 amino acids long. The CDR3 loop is CASSPSPTSYLYNEQFF. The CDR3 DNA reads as TGTGCCAGCAGTCCTTCACCTACTAGCTACCTATACAATGAGCAGTTCTTC.

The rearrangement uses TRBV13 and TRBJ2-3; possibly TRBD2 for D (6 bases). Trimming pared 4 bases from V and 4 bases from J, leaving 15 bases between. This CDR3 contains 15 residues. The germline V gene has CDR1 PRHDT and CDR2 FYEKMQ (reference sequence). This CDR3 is CASSSVGLSADTQYF. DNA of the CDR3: TGTGCCAGCAGCTCCGTGGGACTTTCGGCAGATACGCAGTATTTT.

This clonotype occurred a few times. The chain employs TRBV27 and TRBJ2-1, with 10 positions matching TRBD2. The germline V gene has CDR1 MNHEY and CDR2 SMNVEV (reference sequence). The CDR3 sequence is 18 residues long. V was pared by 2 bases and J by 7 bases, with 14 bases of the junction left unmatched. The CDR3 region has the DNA TGTGCCAGCAGTTTAGGTTCGAAGCGGGAGGGCCCTCGGAATGAGCAGTTCTTC. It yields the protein CASSLGSKREGPRNEQFF.

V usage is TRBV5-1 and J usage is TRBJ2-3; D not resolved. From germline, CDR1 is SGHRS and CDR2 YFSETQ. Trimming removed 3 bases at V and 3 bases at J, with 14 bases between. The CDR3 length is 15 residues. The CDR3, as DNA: TGCGCCAGCAGCTCGGCAGGCCCTGGGACAGATACGCAGTATTTT. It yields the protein CASSSAGPGTDTQYF.

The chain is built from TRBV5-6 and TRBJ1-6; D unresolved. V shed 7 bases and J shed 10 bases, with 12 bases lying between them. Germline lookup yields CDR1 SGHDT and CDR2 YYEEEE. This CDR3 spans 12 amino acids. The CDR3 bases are TGTGCCAGCCATGTATTTTCCTCACCCCTCCACTTT. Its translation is CASHVFSSPLHF.

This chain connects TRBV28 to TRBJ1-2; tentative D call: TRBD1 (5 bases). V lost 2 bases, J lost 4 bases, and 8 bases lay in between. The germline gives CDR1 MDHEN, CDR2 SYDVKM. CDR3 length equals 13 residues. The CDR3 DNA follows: TGTGCCAGCAGTTTACAGGGTACCTATGGCTACACCTTC. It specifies CASSLQGTYGYTF.

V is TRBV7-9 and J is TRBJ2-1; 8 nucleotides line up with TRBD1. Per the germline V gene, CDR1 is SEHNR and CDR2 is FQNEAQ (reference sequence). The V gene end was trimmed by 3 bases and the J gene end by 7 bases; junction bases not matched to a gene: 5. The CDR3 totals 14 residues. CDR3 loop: CASSFRTGWNEQFF. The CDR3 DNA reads TGTGCCAGCAGCTTCAGGACAGGGTGGAATGAGCAGTTCTTC.

In DNA, the CDR3 is TGTGCCAGCAGCCCCCGAACGGACCTCTCGGTTTCCCTCAACACCGGGGAGCTGTTTTTT. Amino acids: CASSPRTDLSVSLNTGELFF. The V gene is TRBV21-1, the J gene TRBJ2-2; the table's D gene call, TRBD2, was not cross checked with the DNA. TRBV21-1 is a documented pseudogene. This CDR3 contains 20 residues.

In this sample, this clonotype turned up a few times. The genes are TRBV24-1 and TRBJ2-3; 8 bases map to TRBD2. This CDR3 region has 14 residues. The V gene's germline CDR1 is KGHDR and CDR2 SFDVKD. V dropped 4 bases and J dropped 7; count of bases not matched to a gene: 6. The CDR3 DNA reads TGTGCCACCAGTGAGAGCGGGAGTACCTATACGCAGTATTTT. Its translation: CATSESGSTYTQYF.

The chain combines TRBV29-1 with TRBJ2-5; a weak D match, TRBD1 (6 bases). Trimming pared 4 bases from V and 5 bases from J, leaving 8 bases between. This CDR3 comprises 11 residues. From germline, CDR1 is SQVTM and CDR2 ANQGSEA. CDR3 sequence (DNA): TGCAGCGTTGGGACAGCGGAGACCCAGTACTTC. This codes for CSVGTAETQYF.

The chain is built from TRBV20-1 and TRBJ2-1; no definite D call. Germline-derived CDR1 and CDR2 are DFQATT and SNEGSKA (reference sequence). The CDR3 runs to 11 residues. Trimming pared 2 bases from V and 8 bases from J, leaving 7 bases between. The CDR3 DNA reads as TGCAGTGCTAGACTCGCTTATGAGCAGTTCTTC. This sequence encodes CSARLAYEQFF.

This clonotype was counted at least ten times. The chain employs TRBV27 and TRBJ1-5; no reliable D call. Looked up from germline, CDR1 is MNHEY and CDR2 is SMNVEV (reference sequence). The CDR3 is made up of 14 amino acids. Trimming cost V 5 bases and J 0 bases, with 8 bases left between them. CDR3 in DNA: TGTGCCAGCAGTCTATACCATAGCAATCAGCCCCAGCATTTT. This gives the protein CASSLYHSNQPQHF.

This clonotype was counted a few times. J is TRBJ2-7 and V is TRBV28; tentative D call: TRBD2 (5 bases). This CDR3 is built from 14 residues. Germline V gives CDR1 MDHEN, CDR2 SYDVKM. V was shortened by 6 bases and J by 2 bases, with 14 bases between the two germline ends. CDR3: CASSLPSPPYEQYF. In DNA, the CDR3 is TGTGCCAGCAGCCTTCCTAGCCCCCCCTACGAGCAGTACTTC.

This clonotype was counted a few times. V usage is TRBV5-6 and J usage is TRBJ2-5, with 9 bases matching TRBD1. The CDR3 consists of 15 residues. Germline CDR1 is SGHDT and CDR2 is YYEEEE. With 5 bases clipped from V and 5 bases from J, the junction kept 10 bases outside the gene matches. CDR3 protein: CASSTGTGISETQYF. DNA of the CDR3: TGTGCCAGCAGTACTGGGACAGGGATAAGCGAGACCCAGTACTTC.

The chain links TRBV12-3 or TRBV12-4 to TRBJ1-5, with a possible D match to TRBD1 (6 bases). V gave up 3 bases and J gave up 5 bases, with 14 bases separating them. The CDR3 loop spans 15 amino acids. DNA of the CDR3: TGTGCCAGCAGTTTTGGGGGGCGCTTCGATCAGCCCCAGCATTTT. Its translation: CASSFGGRFDQPQHF.

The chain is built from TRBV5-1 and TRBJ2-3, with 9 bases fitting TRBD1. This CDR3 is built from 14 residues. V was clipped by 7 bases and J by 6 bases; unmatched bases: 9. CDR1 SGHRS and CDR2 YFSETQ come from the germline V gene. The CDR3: CASQTQGAGDTQYF. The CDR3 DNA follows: TGCGCCAGCCAGACACAGGGGGCAGGGGATACGCAGTATTTT.

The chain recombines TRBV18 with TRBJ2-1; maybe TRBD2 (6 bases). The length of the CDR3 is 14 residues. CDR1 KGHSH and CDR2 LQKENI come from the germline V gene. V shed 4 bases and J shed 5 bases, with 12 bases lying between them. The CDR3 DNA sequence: TGTGCCAGCTCACTCGGGACTCTAAACAATGAGCAGTTCTTC. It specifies CASSLGTLNNEQFF.

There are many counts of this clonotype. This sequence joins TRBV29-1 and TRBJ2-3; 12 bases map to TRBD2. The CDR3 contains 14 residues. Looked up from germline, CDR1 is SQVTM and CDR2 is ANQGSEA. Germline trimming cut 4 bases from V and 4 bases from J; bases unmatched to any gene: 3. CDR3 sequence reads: CSVGTSGRSDTQYF. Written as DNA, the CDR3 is TGCAGCGTTGGTACTAGCGGGAGGTCAGATACGCAGTATTTT.

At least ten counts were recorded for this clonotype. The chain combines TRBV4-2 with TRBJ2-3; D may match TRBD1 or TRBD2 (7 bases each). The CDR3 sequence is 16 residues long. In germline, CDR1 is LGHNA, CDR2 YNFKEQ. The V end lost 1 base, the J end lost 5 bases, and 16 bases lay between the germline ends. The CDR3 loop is CASSQASRGRGDTQYF. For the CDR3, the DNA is TGTGCCAGCAGCCAAGCCTCCAGGGGGAGGGGAGATACGCAGTATTTT.

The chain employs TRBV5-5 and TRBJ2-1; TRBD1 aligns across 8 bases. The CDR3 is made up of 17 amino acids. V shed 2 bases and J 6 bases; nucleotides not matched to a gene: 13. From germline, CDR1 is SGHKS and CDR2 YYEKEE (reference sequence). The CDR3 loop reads CASSFSIRADRGNEQFF. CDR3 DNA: TGTGCCAGCAGCTTTTCCATTAGGGCAGACAGGGGCAATGAGCAGTTCTTC.

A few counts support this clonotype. The CDR3 is CSVEVGRADKYTGELFF. CDR3 nucleotides: TGCAGCGTTGAAGTGGGTAGGGCGGACAAGTACACCGGGGAGCTGTTTTTT. This chain uses TRBV29-1 with TRBJ2-2, with D possibly matching TRBD1 (5 bases). CDR1 is SQVTM and CDR2 is ANQGSEA in the germline V gene. Trimming removed 1 base at V and 3 bases at J, with 18 bases between. The length of the CDR3 is 17 residues.

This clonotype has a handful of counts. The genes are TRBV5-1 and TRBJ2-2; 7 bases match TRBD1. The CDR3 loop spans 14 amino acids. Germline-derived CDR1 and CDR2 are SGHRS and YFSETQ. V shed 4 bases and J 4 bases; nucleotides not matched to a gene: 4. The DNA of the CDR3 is TGCGCCAGCAGCACGGGACAGCCCACCGGGGAGCTGTTTTTT. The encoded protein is CASSTGQPTGELFF. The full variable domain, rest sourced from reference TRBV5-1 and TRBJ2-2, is KAGVTQTPRYLIKTRGQQVTLSCSPISGHRSVSWYQQTPGQGLQFLFEYFSETQRNKGNFPGRFSGRQFSNSRSEMNVSTLELGDSALYLCASSTGQPTGELFFGEGSRLTVL.